What follows are 22 T cell receptor beta chains derived from one specimen sequenced in a study of CD8+CD57+ T cells in acquired aplastic anemia. Genomic DNA, the template, was used for profiling of the TCR beta VDJ and CDR3. TCRdb re-derived calls from the reads in MiXCR, one entry per CDR3 protein. This table has approximately 180,000 distinct CDR3 sequences, 48% appearing once. Previously, flow cytometry had revealed CD8+CD57+ cell expansion in the patients chosen for sequencing. The specimen was sorted CD4+, CD8+, or CD8+CD57+ T cells (not recorded which) from PBMCs. The receptors were sampled from a human donor with aplastic anemia.

This clonotype was picked up a small number of times. The rearrangement links TRBV7-9 to TRBJ2-1; D is unresolved. The CDR3 is 12 residues long. Germline loops: CDR1 SEHNR, CDR2 FQNEAQ (reference sequence). With 8 bases removed from V and 8 bases from J, the gap between germline ends came to 13 bases. CDR3: CASFEKSDEQFF. The CDR3, as DNA: TGTGCCAGCTTTGAGAAGTCCGATGAGCAGTTCTTC. Full variable domain (rest looked up from reference TRBV7-9 and TRBJ2-1): DTGVSQNPRHKITKRGQNVTFRCDPISEHNRLYWYRQTLGQGPEFLTYFQNEAQLEKSRLLSDRFSAERPKGSFSTLEIQRTEQGDSAMYLCASFEKSDEQFFGPGTRLTVL.

In its sample, this clonotype was seen a few times. The gene calls are TRBV10-3 and TRBJ2-7; TRBD1 agrees at 11 bases. V was clipped by 4 bases and J by 5 bases; unmatched bases: 7. CDR3 length: 15 amino acids. Germline values: CDR1 ENHRY, CDR2 SYGVKD. CDR3 in DNA: TGTGCCATCAGTGGGCCGGACAGGGGGCGGAACGAGCAGTACTTC. Amino acids: CAISGPDRGRNEQYF.

The chain combines TRBV11-2 with TRBJ2-2; D unresolved. The ends were cut back, 7 bases at V and 1 base at J, with 7 bases in the middle. Germline V gives CDR1 SGHAT, CDR2 FQNNGV. The CDR3 length is 13 residues. The CDR3 DNA reads TGTGCCAGCATAGAGGTGAACACCGGGGAGCTGTTTTTT. This sequence encodes CASIEVNTGELFF.

V is TRBV2 and J is TRBJ1-1; no definite D call. Germline loops: CDR1 SNHLY, CDR2 FYNNEI. Trimming left V 3 bases short and J 5 bases short, with 13 bases between. The CDR3 consists of 14 residues. This CDR3 reads CASSDLGGGTEAFF. The CDR3 DNA reads TGTGCCAGCAGTGATCTGGGAGGAGGGACTGAAGCTTTCTTT.

J is TRBJ2-7 and V is TRBV24-1; D not resolved. CDR3 length: 12 amino acids. Deletions cut 8 bases from V and 7 bases from J, with 14 bases between. CDR1 is KGHDR and CDR2 is SFDVKD in the germline V gene. The DNA for the CDR3 is TGTGCCACCATTCCTTACGTCTGGGAGCAGTACTTC. Its protein product is CATIPYVWEQYF.

J is TRBJ2-1 and V is TRBV4-1; D is possibly TRBD1 or TRBD2 (5 bases each). Trimming stripped 3 bases from V and 10 bases from J, with 22 bases between. CDR1 and CDR2 (germline): MGHRA, YSYEKL. The CDR3 sequence is 16 residues long. The CDR3 DNA is TGCGCCAGCAGCCACCAGAACGGGGCCAATGGTGGGGAGCAGTTCTTC. The encoded protein is CASSHQNGANGGEQFF.

This clonotype was recorded at least ten times. The genes are TRBV19 and TRBJ2-1; 12 positions match TRBD1. The CDR3 length is 15 residues. Germline lookup yields CDR1 LNHDA and CDR2 SQIVND (reference sequence). The trim removed 3 bases at V and 7 bases at J, leaving 4 bases unmatched. CDR3 region: CASSIRGQGANEQFF. The CDR3 DNA follows: TGTGCCAGTAGTATTAGGGGACAGGGGGCGAATGAGCAGTTCTTC.

This rearrangement joins TRBV20-1 to TRBJ2-3; 8 bases fit TRBD2. V dropped 4 bases and J dropped 0; count of bases not matched to a gene: 6. There are 15 residues in the CDR3. Germline CDR1 is DFQATT and CDR2 is SNEGSKA (reference sequence). Here the CDR3 DNA reads TGCAGTGCTATATCCGGACTAGCAAGCACAGATACGCAGTATTTT. The encoded protein is CSAISGLASTDTQYF.

This clonotype was seen ten or more times. The gene calls are TRBV15 and TRBJ1-1; possibly TRBD1 for D (6 bases). CDR1 is LNHNV and CDR2 is YYDKDF in the germline V gene (reference sequence). The V end was cut by 3 bases, the J end by 7 bases, with 21 bases between. This CDR3 contains 16 residues. The CDR3 spells CATSSSYGGGGGEAFF. CDR3 nucleotides: TGTGCCACCAGCAGCAGCTACGGGGGAGGGGGAGGTGAAGCTTTCTTT. The full variable domain, completed using reference TRBV15 and TRBJ1-1, is DAMVIQNPRYQVTQFGKPVTLSCSQTLNHNVMYWYQQKSSQAPKLLFHYYDKDFNNEADTPDNFQSRRPNTSFCFLDIRSPGLGDTAMYLCATSSSYGGGGGEAFFGQGTRLTVV.

The gene calls are TRBV2 and TRBJ2-7; D is ambiguous. The length of the CDR3 is 13 residues. Trimming shortened V by 4 bases and J by 2 bases, and 9 bases separated the two germline ends. Germline-derived CDR1 and CDR2 are SNHLY and FYNNEI. In nucleotides, the CDR3 is TGTGCCAGCAGTGCTTCCAGCACCTACGAGCAGTACTTC. It is translated as CASSASSTYEQYF.

In this sample, this clonotype turned up a few times. V and J are TRBV13 and TRBJ1-6, with 7 bases that match TRBD1. The trim removed 5 bases at V and 9 bases at J, leaving 7 bases unmatched. The CDR3 is 14 amino acids. Germline V gives CDR1 PRHDT, CDR2 FYEKMQ (reference sequence). In nucleotides, the CDR3 is TGTGCCAGCAGCCTTGGACAGGAAAGTTCACCCCTCCACTTT. Residues: CASSLGQESSPLHF.

Ten or more counts support this clonotype. V and J are TRBV15 and TRBJ1-5, with 9 bases fitting TRBD1. Germline V CDR1 and CDR2: LNHNV, YYDKDF (reference sequence). The CDR3 totals 14 residues. J gave up 2 bases and V 8 bases, and 4 bases lay outside the gene matches. The CDR3 loop reads CATEDRGRNQPQHF. The DNA for the CDR3 is TGTGCCACCGAGGACAGGGGACGCAATCAGCCCCAGCATTTT.

The V gene is TRBV29-1, the J gene TRBJ1-5; the D gene is possibly TRBD1 (5 bases). The germline V gene has CDR1 SQVTM and CDR2 ANQGSEA. The V and J ends lost 6 bases and 3 bases respectively, with 12 bases between them. The CDR3 length is 13 residues. The CDR3 protein is CSVRWGDNQPQHF. CDR3 coding DNA: TGCAGCGTCCGTTGGGGCGACAATCAGCCCCAGCATTTT.

J is TRBJ2-7 and V is TRBV11-2; 7 bases align to TRBD1. The CDR3 contains 12 residues. The J segment lost 7 bases and the V segment lost 5 bases, leaving 5 bases of the junction unmatched. CDR1 is SGHAT, CDR2 FQNNGV, per germline. As DNA, the CDR3 is TGTGCCAGCAGCCAGACAGGGACGGAGCAGTACTTC. Its protein product is CASSQTGTEQYF.

V is TRBV2 and J is TRBJ2-7; D is ambiguous. V was clipped by 4 bases and J by 0 bases, with 13 bases between them. The length of the CDR3 is 15 residues. In germline, CDR1 is SNHLY, CDR2 FYNNEI. Here the CDR3 DNA reads TGTGCCAGCAGTGTCTGGCAGGCCAACTCCTACGAGCAGTACTTC. Translated: CASSVWQANSYEQYF.

This clonotype was detected only a few times. The CDR3 sequence is CASSQLKGEAFF. The DNA for the CDR3 is TGTGCCAGCAGCCAACTGAAGGGTGAAGCTTTCTTT. The rearrangement uses TRBV7-8 and TRBJ1-1; no reliable D call. The germline V gene encodes CDR1 SGHVS and CDR2 FQNEAQ. The CDR3 consists of 12 residues. The ends were cut back, 5 bases at V and 7 bases at J, with 11 bases in the middle.

The chain links TRBV11-2 to TRBJ1-1, with 12 positions matching TRBD1. V lost 8 bases and J lost 0; bases outside the gene matches: 7. CDR1 and CDR2 from the germline V gene are SGHAT and FQNNGV. The CDR3 contains 16 residues. The CDR3 loop is CASGPGQGALNTEAFF. For the CDR3, the DNA is TGTGCCAGCGGACCGGGACAGGGGGCTTTGAACACTGAAGCTTTCTTT.

In its sample, this clonotype was seen many times. The rearrangement links TRBV5-1 to TRBJ2-7; possibly TRBD2 for D (6 bases). In germline, CDR1 is SGHRS, CDR2 YFSETQ. Trimming took 4 bases from V and 6 from J, leaving 23 bases between them. This CDR3 is built from 16 residues. CDR3 residues: CASSPELGGIFSEQYF. The CDR3 DNA is TGCGCCAGCAGCCCAGAACTCGGGGGTATTTTCTCCGAGCAGTACTTC.

The table lists this clonotype with many counts. The V and J genes are TRBV2 and TRBJ2-7, with 8 bases identical to TRBD1. This CDR3 is 15 amino acids long. Per the germline V gene, CDR1 is SNHLY and CDR2 is FYNNEI. V lost 6 bases and J lost 2; bases outside the gene matches: 9. As DNA, the CDR3 is TGTGCCAGCAGACCGACAGGGGCCACCACCTACGAGCAGTACTTC. As protein: CASRPTGATTYEQYF.

In regard to this clonotype: This sequence may be a read error, since a much larger clone differs from it by one base. The chain couples TRBV6-1 to TRBJ2-2, with 9 bases identical to TRBD1. This CDR3 has 16 residues. CDR1 MNHNS and CDR2 SASEGT come from the germline V gene. CDR3 protein: CASSVLGQGATGEPFF. CDR3 DNA: TGTGCCAGCAGTGTATTGGGACAGGGAGCCACCGGGGAGCCGTTTTTT.

The genes are TRBV2 and TRBJ2-1, with TRBD2 identical over 10 bases. The ends lost 10 bases at V and 9 bases at J; junction bases unmatched: 12. Germline V CDR1 and CDR2: SNHLY, FYNNEI. This CDR3 spans 14 amino acids. The CDR3: CAIPGLASSLEQFF. The CDR3 coding sequence is TGTGCCATTCCGGGACTAGCGTCGTCACTTGAGCAGTTCTTC. Variable domain in full (rest from reference TRBV2 and TRBJ2-1): EPEVTQTPSHQVTQMGQEVILRCVPISNHLYFYWYRQILGQKVEFLVSFYNNEISEKSEIFDDQFSVERPDGSNFTLKIRSTKLEDSAMYFCAIPGLASSLEQFFGPGTRLTVL.

This sequence joins TRBV12-5 and TRBJ1-6, with a possible D match to TRBD1 (5 bases). The CDR3 consists of 14 residues. The V gene's germline CDR1 is LGHNT and CDR2 FRNRAP. Trimming cost V 7 bases and J 6 bases, with 13 bases left between them. The CDR3 DNA reads TGTGCTAGTGACTTGGGGCAGGTTAATTCACCCCTCCACTTT. This codes for CASDLGQVNSPLHF.